This record looks at one TCR beta chain sequence and its context. PCR was performed a second time for about 6 to 12 cycles using a sample-barcoded 5' primer and a J-beta primer mix. From the 5' RACE reads, TCRdb called clonotypes with MiXCR, one entry per CDR3 protein. This sample has roughly 700,000 distinct CDR3 sequences, with over 45% found just once. These data belong to a study of blood T cells in healthy people across ages. V was trimmed by 1 base and J by 3 bases, leaving 9 bases between them. This CDR3 comprises 14 residues. Per the germline V gene, CDR1 is MGHDK and CDR2 is SYGVNS. Individuals who donated were healthy Caucasians from Russia aged 6 to 90. Total RNA, at least 5 micrograms per sample, was extracted from PBMCs.

Sequencing was done on a sample of blood. This chain uses TRBV25-1 with TRBJ1-2, with TRBD1 as a possible D gene (5 bases). The TCR originated in a woman aged 60-70 years in good health. The CDR3 DNA is TGTGCCAGCAGTGAATTGGGGGAAGACTATGGCTACACCTTC. Translation gives CASSELGEDYGYTF.